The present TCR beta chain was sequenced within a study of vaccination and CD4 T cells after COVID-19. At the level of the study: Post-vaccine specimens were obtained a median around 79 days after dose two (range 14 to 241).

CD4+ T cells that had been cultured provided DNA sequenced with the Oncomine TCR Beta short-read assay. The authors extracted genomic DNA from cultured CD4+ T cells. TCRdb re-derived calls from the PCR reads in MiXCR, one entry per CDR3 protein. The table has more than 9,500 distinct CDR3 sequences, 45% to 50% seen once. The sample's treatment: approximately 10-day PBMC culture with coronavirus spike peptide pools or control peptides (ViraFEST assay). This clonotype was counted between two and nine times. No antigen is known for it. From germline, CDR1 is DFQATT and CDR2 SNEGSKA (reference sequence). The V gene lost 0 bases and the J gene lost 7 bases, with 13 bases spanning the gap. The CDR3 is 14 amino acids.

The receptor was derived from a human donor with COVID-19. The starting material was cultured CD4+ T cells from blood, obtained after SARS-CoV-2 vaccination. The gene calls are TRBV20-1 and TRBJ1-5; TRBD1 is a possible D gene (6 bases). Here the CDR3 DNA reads TGCAGTGCTAGAGAGAGGGGGGGCAGGCAGCCCCAGCATTTT. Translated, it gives CSARERGGRQPQHF.